What follows is one T cell receptor beta chain and its context. What it recognizes is unknown. V lost 3 bases, J lost 0 bases, and 9 bases lay in between. The germline gives CDR1 MNHEY, CDR2 SVGAGI. The length of the CDR3 is 15 residues. This entry belongs to a study of siplizumab effects on memory and regulatory T cells. Points from the study as a whole: Alloreactive sequences traceable to unstimulated CD4+ memory cells were significantly reduced by siplizumab.

Produced via immunoSEQ multiplex PCR; TCRdb's table is partial and in-frame only. This sample has 90,000 to 120,000 clones, with approximately 91% found just once. This chain connects TRBV6-5 to TRBJ1-5; the D gene is possibly TRBD1 (5 bases). This receptor was taken from a human donor in good health. Some clones in this sample may be carry-over from other donors' samples. Sequencing input: CD4+ T cells sorted from blood. CDR3 nucleotides: TGTGCCAGCAGTTATGACAGTGATAGCAATCAGCCCCAGCATTTT. It specifies CASSYDSDSNQPQHF.